The 12 T cell receptor beta chains listed next were all sequenced from one sample in a study of Tregs in tolerant kidney transplant recipients. TCRdb's table, derived via immunoSEQ multiplex PCR, lists solely in-frame clones and lacks some. In the table there are roughly 15,000 clones, over 75% of which are singletons. The sample in question was Tregs from blood, obtained before the transplant. The receptor source for this set is a human donor who received a combined kidney and bone marrow transplant.

The J gene is TRBJ1-3, the V gene TRBV29-1; maybe TRBD1 (6 bases). V was trimmed by 4 bases and J by 3 bases, leaving 10 bases between them. This CDR3 has 13 residues. Per the germline V gene, CDR1 is SQVTM and CDR2 is ANQGSEA. The CDR3 here is CSVGRGSGNTIYF. DNA of the CDR3: TGCAGCGTTGGAAGGGGGAGTGGAAACACCATATATTTT.

The chain uses TRBV6-5 and TRBJ2-6, with D perhaps TRBD1 (5 bases). Germline CDR1 reads MNHEY; CDR2 reads SVGAGI. Trimming pared 8 bases from V and 3 bases from J, leaving 14 bases between. The CDR3 consists of 15 residues. The CDR3 protein is CASSRLGLGANVLTF. The CDR3 region has the DNA TGTGCCAGCTCCCGATTGGGGCTTGGGGCCAACGTCCTGACTTTC.

The chain links TRBV7-8 to TRBJ1-3, with D possibly TRBD1 on 6 matching bases. The germline V gene encodes CDR1 SGHVS and CDR2 FQNEAQ. Trimming left V 4 bases short and J 5 bases short, with 9 bases between. This CDR3 contains 13 residues. CDR3 in DNA: TGTGCCAGCAGCTGGACAGCCAGAAACACCATATATTTT. Translated, it gives CASSWTARNTIYF.

The gene calls are TRBV5-4 and TRBJ2-3; 8 bases are shared with TRBD1. CDR1 and CDR2 from the germline V gene are SGHNT and YYREEE (reference sequence). Trimming took 4 bases from V and 4 from J; bases not matched to a gene: 11. The CDR3 has 16 residues. CDR3 loop: CASSRGTGVSSDTQYF. The CDR3 DNA is TGTGCCAGCAGCCGGGGGACAGGAGTCAGTTCAGATACGCAGTATTTT.

The chain is built from TRBV5-4 and TRBJ2-3; 7 bases are shared with TRBD2. V lost 3 bases, J lost 0 bases, and 7 bases stayed unmatched. The CDR3 is 16 amino acids. Germline V gene data show CDR1 as SGHNT and CDR2 as YYREEE (reference sequence). CDR3 nucleotides: TGTGCCAGCAGCTGGGGAGCGGGACTTAGCACAGATACGCAGTATTTT. It translates to CASSWGAGLSTDTQYF. The full variable domain, with the rest looked up from reference TRBV5-4 and TRBJ2-3, is ETGVTQSPTHLIKTRGQQVTLRCSSQSGHNTVSWYQQALGQGPQFIFQYYREEENGRGNFPPRFSGLQFPNYSSELNVNALELDDSALYLCASSWGAGLSTDTQYFGPGTRLTVL.

V usage is TRBV11-2 and J usage is TRBJ2-3, with unresolved D. The V and J ends lost 3 bases and 10 bases respectively, with 17 bases between them. Germline V CDR1 and CDR2: SGHAT, FQNNGV. The CDR3 length is 14 residues. The CDR3 loop reads CASSLSDSLLPQYF. The CDR3 nucleotides are TGTGCCAGCAGCTTGTCAGACTCCCTACTCCCGCAGTATTTT.

This clone was detected once. V is TRBV27 and J is TRBJ2-2; the D gene is possibly TRBD1 (5 bases). The CDR3 has 15 residues. V dropped 6 bases and J dropped 0 bases, with 11 bases sitting between them. Per germline, CDR1 MNHEY and CDR2 SMNVEV (reference sequence). The CDR3 is CASRNRQTNTGELFF. CDR3 in DNA: TGTGCCAGCAGAAATCGACAGACGAACACCGGGGAGCTGTTTTTT.

The chain couples TRBV5-1 to TRBJ1-4; 8 nucleotides line up with TRBD1. V was clipped by 4 bases and J by 8 bases; unmatched bases: 4. CDR1 is SGHRS, CDR2 YFSETQ, per germline. The CDR3 extends over 13 amino acids. The CDR3 nucleotides read TGCGCCAGCAGCGCGACAGGGGACGAAAAACTGTTTTTT. This codes for CASSATGDEKLFF.

The V and J genes are TRBV6-1 and TRBJ2-4; tentatively, D is TRBD1 (5 bases). The CDR3 loop spans 16 amino acids. CDR1 MNHNS and CDR2 SASEGT come from the germline V gene. The V and J ends lost 3 bases and 0 bases respectively, with 12 bases between them. The CDR3 DNA follows: TGTGCCAGCAGTGATAGGGGTGAGAGAGCCAAAAACATTCAGTACTTC. This codes for CASSDRGERAKNIQYF.

This rearrangement joins TRBV28 to TRBJ1-1, with D unresolved. Germline V CDR1 and CDR2: MDHEN, SYDVKM. The length of the CDR3 is 12 residues. The V gene lost 8 bases and the J gene lost 5 bases, with 12 bases spanning the gap. The CDR3 bases are TGTGCCAGCCAAGGACTAAGGACTGAAGCTTTCTTT. It yields the protein CASQGLRTEAFF.

This chain connects TRBV5-6 to TRBJ1-2, with TRBD1 identical over 8 bases. Germline assignment: CDR1 SGHDT and CDR2 YYEEEE. This CDR3 is built from 15 residues. The junction had 6 bases not matched to a gene; V was cut back by 1 base and J by 4 bases. The CDR3 DNA sequence: TGTGCCAGCAGCTTGTTTGGGACAGGCCCCTATGGCTACACCTTC. It translates to CASSLFGTGPYGYTF. The full variable domain, its missing parts supplied by reference TRBV5-6 and TRBJ1-2, is DAGVTQSPTHLIKTRGQQVTLRCSPKSGHDTVSWYQQALGQGPQFIFQYYEEEERQRGNFPDRFSGHQFPNYSSELNVNALLLGDSALYLCASSLFGTGPYGYTFGSGTRLTVV.

V usage is TRBV10-3 and J usage is TRBJ1-2, with a weak D call TRBD1 (5 bases). The V and J ends lost 8 bases and 2 bases respectively, with 18 bases between them. CDR1 is ENHRY and CDR2 is SYGVKD in the germline V gene. This CDR3 has 15 residues. In DNA form, the CDR3 reads TGTGCCATCGGCCCCGATGGGGGGGGGAACTATGGCTACACCTTC. Its protein is CAIGPDGGGNYGYTF.